A single sample gave rise to the 18 T cell receptor beta chains below, sequenced in a study of STAT3 mutations in large granular lymphocyte leukemia. Study-wide points: In T-cell large granular lymphocyte leukemia, about half of patients showed multiple immunodominant subclonotypes.

Generated by immunoSEQ multiplex PCR, the TCRdb table keeps only in-frame clones and is missing some. The sample holds roughly 35,000 clones, roughly 90% seen once. For these receptors, no antigen is known. The sample taken for sequencing was PBMCs. The source of these receptors is a human donor with T large granular lymphocyte leukemia. Some clones in this sample may be carry-over from other donors' samples.

The chain employs TRBV5-1 and TRBJ1-5; D is possibly TRBD1 (5 bases). Trimming took off 1 base at V and 7 bases at J, with 9 bases between the two ends. CDR1 is SGHRS and CDR2 is YFSETQ in the germline V gene. CDR3 length equals 13 residues. CDR3 sequence (DNA): TGCGCCAGCAGCTTGCTGGGGGAACAGCCCCAGCATTTT. It is translated as CASSLLGEQPQHF. Using reference TRBV5-1 and TRBJ1-5 for the parts outside the CDR3, the full variable domain is KAGVTQTPRYLIKTRGQQVTLSCSPISGHRSVSWYQQTPGQGLQFLFEYFSETQRNKGNFPGRFSGRQFSNSRSEMNVSTLELGDSALYLCASSLLGEQPQHFGDGTRLSIL.

This sequence joins TRBV5-4 and TRBJ1-2, with D perhaps matching TRBD1 (6 bases). V gave up 0 bases and J gave up 6 bases, with 12 bases separating them. The V gene's germline CDR1 is SGHNT and CDR2 YYREEE (reference sequence). This CDR3 contains 14 residues. The DNA for the CDR3 is TGTGCCAGCAGCTTGGGGGGGCCCGGGAATGGCTACACCTTC. It yields the protein CASSLGGPGNGYTF.

V is TRBV5-4 and J is TRBJ1-1; no clear D. Germline loops: CDR1 SGHNT, CDR2 YYREEE (reference sequence). V lost 1 base and J 3 bases, leaving 10 bases between the germline ends. This CDR3 region has 14 residues. The CDR3 coding sequence is TGTGCCAGCAGCTTGACCCAAAGGGACACTGAAGCTTTCTTT. It yields the protein CASSLTQRDTEAFF.

The chain couples TRBV11-2 to TRBJ1-4, with 7 bases matching TRBD1. The germline V gene encodes CDR1 SGHAT and CDR2 FQNNGV. The junction had 14 bases not matched to a gene; V was cut back by 5 bases and J by 8 bases. This CDR3 comprises 16 residues. CDR3 residues: CASSQGQPALGEKLFF. The CDR3 DNA follows: TGTGCCAGCAGCCAGGGACAGCCGGCCTTGGGGGAAAAACTGTTTTTT.

V and J are TRBV5-1 and TRBJ2-7; 7 nucleotides agree with TRBD1. Germline V gene data show CDR1 as SGHRS and CDR2 as YFSETQ. The V gene end was trimmed by 1 base and the J gene end by 2 bases; junction bases not matched to a gene: 3. The CDR3 extends over 14 amino acids. This CDR3 reads CASSLRDSTYEQYF. The CDR3 DNA follows: TGCGCCAGCAGCTTGAGGGACAGTACCTACGAGCAGTACTTC.

This chain uses TRBV15 with TRBJ1-3; 8 bases agree with TRBD1. Germline V CDR1 and CDR2: LNHNV, YYDKDF (reference sequence). This CDR3 spans 14 amino acids. With 5 bases clipped from V and 4 bases from J, the junction kept 4 bases outside the gene matches. The CDR3 DNA reads as TGTGCCACCAGCGGGGGGACAGGCGGAAACACCATATATTTT. It codes for CATSGGTGGNTIYF.

The genes are TRBV5-1 and TRBJ2-5, with a possible D match to TRBD1 (6 bases). CDR1 and CDR2 (germline): SGHRS, YFSETQ. The CDR3 has 14 amino acids. Trimming shortened V by 1 base and J by 0 bases, and 7 bases separated the two germline ends. The CDR3 loop reads CASSLNRDQETQYF. In DNA form, the CDR3 reads TGCGCCAGCAGCTTGAACAGGGACCAAGAGACCCAGTACTTC.

The rearrangement links TRBV7-2 to TRBJ1-5; D is ambiguous. The CDR3 is 15 residues long. The V gene's germline CDR1 is SGHTA and CDR2 FQGNSA. V was cut by 0 bases and J by 3 bases, with 9 bases left in between. Here the CDR3 DNA reads TGTGCCAGCAGCTTAGCCCGGACTCCCAATCAGCCCCAGCATTTT. Its protein product is CASSLARTPNQPQHF. Supplemented by reference TRBV7-2 and TRBJ1-5, the full variable domain reads GAGVSQSPSNKVTEKGKDVELRCDPISGHTALYWYRQSLGQGLEFLIYFQGNSAPDKSGLPSDRFSAERTGGSVSTLTIQRTQQEDSAVYLCASSLARTPNQPQHFGDGTRLSIL.

This clone was seen only once. The chain has TRBV7-9 and TRBJ2-5; 8 bases align to TRBD1. Trimming removed 3 bases from V and 5 bases from J; junction bases left unmatched: 5. The CDR3 totals 14 residues. In germline, CDR1 is SEHNR, CDR2 FQNEAQ (reference sequence). The CDR3 coding sequence is TGTGCCAGCAGCTTCCAGGGGGCGTTCGAGACCCAGTACTTC. It specifies CASSFQGAFETQYF.

This clone showed up just a few times. V usage is TRBV5-4 and J usage is TRBJ1-2; possibly TRBD1 for D (5 bases). Deletions cut 4 bases from V and 0 bases from J, with 25 bases between. Germline V CDR1 and CDR2: SGHNT, YYREEE (reference sequence). The CDR3 totals 19 residues. CDR3 amino acids: CASSHPNRDPGGTNYGYTF. CDR3 sequence (DNA): TGTGCCAGCAGCCATCCTAACCGGGACCCTGGGGGTACTAACTATGGCTACACCTTC.

This chain joins TRBV6-5 and TRBJ1-3; no clear D. V lost 6 bases and J 5 bases, leaving 8 bases between the germline ends. CDR3 size: 12 residues. From germline, CDR1 is MNHEY and CDR2 SVGAGI. The CDR3 nucleotides read TGTGCCAGCAGGGACGGGAGAAACACCATATATTTT. Its protein product is CASRDGRNTIYF.

The chain combines TRBV6-5 with TRBJ2-3; D is perhaps TRBD1 or TRBD2 (5 bases each). The CDR3 is 15 residues long. Germline CDR1 reads MNHEY; CDR2 reads SVGAGI. The V end was cut by 2 bases, the J end by 1 base, with 10 bases between. CDR3 in DNA: TGTGCCAGCAGTTACGAGGGGACCGGCACAGATACGCAGTATTTT. The encoded protein is CASSYEGTGTDTQYF.

V gene TRBV2 combines with J gene TRBJ2-2; 11 bases fit TRBD2. The V gene's germline CDR1 is SNHLY and CDR2 FYNNEI. V shed 1 base, J shed 6 bases, and the junction held 1 base outside the gene matches. The CDR3 extends over 15 amino acids. CDR3 DNA: TGTGCCAGCAGTGAAGAGGGACTAGCGGCCGGGGAGCTGTTTTTT. Amino acids: CASSEEGLAAGELFF.

This clone was seen a single time. The chain employs TRBV28 and TRBJ1-4; D gene unclear. The CDR3 loop spans 15 amino acids. Germline V gene lookup returns CDR1 MDHEN and CDR2 SYDVKM. Trimming removed 6 bases from V and 10 bases from J, with 21 bases in between. This CDR3 reads CASSLNQARGGKLFF. The CDR3, as DNA: TGTGCCAGCAGCTTAAACCAGGCGAGAGGAGGAAAACTGTTTTTT.

V is TRBV5-1 and J is TRBJ2-5, with D unclear. This CDR3 has 13 amino acids. Germline V gives CDR1 SGHRS, CDR2 YFSETQ. With 2 bases removed from V and 3 bases from J, the gap between germline ends came to 8 bases. The DNA for the CDR3 is TGCGCCAGCAGCTTTAACAGCAAAGAGACCCAGTACTTC. It translates to CASSFNSKETQYF.

The J gene is TRBJ2-1, the V gene TRBV4-3; D uncertain. The CDR3 spans 13 residues. The germline CDR1 and CDR2 sequences are LGHNA and YSLEER. The germline V and J ends were trimmed by 3 bases and 8 bases, with 11 bases remaining between them. The CDR3 sequence: CASSHDSSDEQFF. The DNA of the CDR3 is TGCGCCAGCAGCCACGATTCTTCGGATGAGCAGTTCTTC.

The rearrangement links TRBV4-1 to TRBJ2-3; D gene ambiguous. This CDR3 comprises 16 residues. The germline V gene has CDR1 MGHRA and CDR2 YSYEKL. V lost 3 bases and J 2 bases, leaving 15 bases between the germline ends. As DNA, the CDR3 is TGCGCCAGCAGCCAGACGGACCTCGGATTCACAGATACGCAGTATTTT. This sequence encodes CASSQTDLGFTDTQYF.

The J gene is TRBJ2-3, the V gene TRBV6-1; D perhaps matches TRBD1 (6 bases). CDR1 is MNHNS and CDR2 is SASEGT in the germline V gene. V was shortened by 6 bases and J by 2 bases, with 18 bases between the two germline ends. The CDR3 runs 16 residues. CDR3 in amino acids: CASRETRGWNTDTQYF. CDR3 DNA sequence: TGTGCCAGCAGAGAAACCAGGGGCTGGAACACAGATACGCAGTATTTT.